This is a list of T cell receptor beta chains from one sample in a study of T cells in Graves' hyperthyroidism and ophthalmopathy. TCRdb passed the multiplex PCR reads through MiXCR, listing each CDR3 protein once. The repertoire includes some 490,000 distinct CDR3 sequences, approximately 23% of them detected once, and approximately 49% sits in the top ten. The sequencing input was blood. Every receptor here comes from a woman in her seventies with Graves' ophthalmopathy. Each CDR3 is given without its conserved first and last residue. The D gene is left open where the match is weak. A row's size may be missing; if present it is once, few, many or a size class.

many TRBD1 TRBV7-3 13 ASSLFPAGGNEQF
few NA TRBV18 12 ASSPNPPADTQY
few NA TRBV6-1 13 ASQAGGESGYGYT
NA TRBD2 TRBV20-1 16 SAPPASGRAGLYNEQF
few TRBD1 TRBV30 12 AWSVWTGPSEQY
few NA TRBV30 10 AWSGGSETQY
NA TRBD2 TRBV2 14 ASSGLAGVNEETQY
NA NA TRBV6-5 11 ASSYNSGNTIY
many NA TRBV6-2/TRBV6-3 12 ASSQPGSGQPQH
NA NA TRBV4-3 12 ASSRGLIQETQY
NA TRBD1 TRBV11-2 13 ASSPRTGTNEKLF
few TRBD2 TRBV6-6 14 ASSYRGLAGVREQY
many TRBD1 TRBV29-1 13 SVEPDRGRQETQY
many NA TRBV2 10 ASRGLNTEAF
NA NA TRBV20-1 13 SARDREPVYNEQF
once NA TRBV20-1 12 SARDVGNNQPQH
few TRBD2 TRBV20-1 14 SARDLPGTSVDTQY
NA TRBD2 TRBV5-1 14 ASSVALAGGDGELF
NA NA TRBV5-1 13 ASSLGTVGLGEQY
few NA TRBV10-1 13 ASSESVDPFTEAF
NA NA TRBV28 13 ASSLLGPREQPQH
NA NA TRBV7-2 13 ASEGRAGMVYEQY
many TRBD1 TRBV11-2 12 ASSFSGGGTEAF
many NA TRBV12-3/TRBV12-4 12 ASSLRAGAYEQY
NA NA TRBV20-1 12 SARDRLGFGGYT
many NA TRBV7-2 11 ASGTDRDQPQH
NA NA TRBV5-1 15 ASSLGTGIEGYNEQF
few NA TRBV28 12 AGQDTNGGQPQH
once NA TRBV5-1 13 ASSISGKNTGELF
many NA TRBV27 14 ASGRKAPGEWETQY
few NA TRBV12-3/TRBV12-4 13 ASTRTTSGANVLT
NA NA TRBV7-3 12 ASTGTNAPGELF
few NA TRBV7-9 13 ASSSLGSQGETQY
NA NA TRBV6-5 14 ASSYSMVIYFTEAF
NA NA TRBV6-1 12 ASTSNTLLYEQY
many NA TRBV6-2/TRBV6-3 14 ASKVSLRDPRETQY
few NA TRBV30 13 AWSGEGTDNQPQH
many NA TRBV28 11 ASSFSGRTEAF
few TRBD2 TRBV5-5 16 ASSLMAGGPVSWGTQY
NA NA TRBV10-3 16 AISDYGARTVNSYEQY
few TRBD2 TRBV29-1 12 SAHSGRGTGELF
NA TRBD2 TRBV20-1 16 SATPGTSGSGGTDTQY